This T cell receptor beta chain was captured by sequencing in a study of T-cell reconstitution after alpha-beta-depleted transplantation in children. CDR1 is WSHSY, CDR2 SAAADI, per germline. The V segment lost 5 bases and the J segment 4 bases; nucleotides outside the gene matches: 5. The CDR3 is made up of 14 amino acids. This sample's TCRbeta library carried unique molecular identifier barcodes. TCRdb re-derived calls from the PCR reads in MiXCR, one entry per CDR3 protein. Altogether around 340,000 distinct CDR3 sequences are present, about an eighth being singletons, with the ten largest covering approximately 4.2%.

This chain links TRBV10-2 with TRBJ2-1, with 7 bases lining up with TRBD1. The sample consisted of PBMCs, taken from the stem cell graft. The sequence was collected from a human donor who donated a stem cell graft to a child with Fanconi anemia. The CDR3 nucleotides are TGCGCCAGCAGTCAGGACAGGACTTACAATGAGCAGTTCTTC. Its protein is CASSQDRTYNEQFF.